The 24 T cell receptor beta chains presented below share a single source sample, sequenced in a study of tumor-infiltrating lymphocytes in primary liver carcinoma (dated 2017 in TCRdb). TRIzol reagent was used to extract blood RNA from unsorted whole blood, while the DNeasy Blood & Tissue kit provided the germline DNA. The sample was run on an Illumina HiSeq 2500. A constant-region primer and ProtoScript II reverse transcriptase were used to reverse-transcribe TCRbeta-specific cDNA from roughly 500 ng total RNA. The TCRbeta libraries were prepared through three rounds of nested multiplex PCR following a slightly modified ARM-PCR procedure. Each of the first two PCR rounds ran for approximately 10 cycles using multiplex TRBV1-TRBV30 forward primers together with a Cbeta reverse primer. The raw public data were reprocessed by TCRdb itself: fastp quality trimming at Q25, MiXCR clonotype calling, in-frame beta chains only. Under each unique CDR3 protein, matching rows form one entry showing the most common genes and DNA. The sample has approximately 300,000 distinct CDR3 sequences on record, more than 55% of them singletons. The ten largest clones take up about 9.4% of the sample.

The sequenced sample was peripheral blood. These receptors were taken from a man between 40 and 49 years old with primary liver carcinoma and hepatitis B virus infection.

Of note for this clonotype: A clone one base away is much larger, so this may be a read error. The J gene is TRBJ2-7, the V gene TRBV6-1; D is unresolved. Germline CDR1 reads MNHNS; CDR2 reads SASEGT. The CDR3 extends over 12 amino acids. Here the CDR3 reads CASSLSIYVQYF. The DNA for the CDR3 is TGTGCCAGCAGTCTAAGCATCTACGTGCAGTACTTC.

This clonotype was counted a single time. CDR3 nucleotides: TGCAGTGCTAGCGTCAACAGGGATCAGCCCCAGCATTTT. Encoded protein: CSASVNRDQPQHF. The rearrangement links TRBV20-1 to TRBJ1-5; D is possibly TRBD1 (6 bases). Trimming took 3 bases from V and 5 from J, leaving 11 bases between them. Germline V gene sequence: CDR1 DFQATT, CDR2 SNEGSKA (reference sequence). The CDR3 runs to 13 residues.

This clonotype occurred once. Its ends do not fully match the called genes, so a read error is possible. This chain joins TRBV5-1 and TRBJ2-7; 10 positions agree with TRBD1. The CDR3 is 16 residues long. CDR1 SGHRS and CDR2 YFSETQ come from the germline V gene. CDR3 nucleotide sequence: TGCGCCAGCAGCTCGGGTGGGGGACAGGGGACCTACGAGGAGTACTTC. It codes for CASSSGGGQGTYEEYF.

The chain has TRBV25-1 and TRBJ2-4, with D perhaps matching TRBD1 or TRBD2 (5 bases each). Trimming cost V 7 bases and J 6 bases, with 16 bases left between them. The CDR3 covers 14 residues. Germline assignment: CDR1 MGHDK and CDR2 SYGVNS. CDR3 in amino acids: CASNVEGPLNIQYF. The CDR3 DNA reads as TGTGCCAGCAATGTTGAGGGACCGCTAAACATTCAGTACTTC. The full variable domain, in which reference TRBV25-1 and TRBJ2-4 provide the parts outside the CDR3, is EADIYQTPRYLVIGTGKKITLECSQTMGHDKMYWYQQDPGMELHLIHYSYGVNSTEKGDLSSESTVSRIRTEHFPLTLESARPSHTSQYLCASNVEGPLNIQYFGAGTRLSVL.

For the CDR3, the DNA is TGTGCCACCAGGTCCCCCGCGGCCAGGGAACAGCATGACTACACCTTC. This sequence encodes CATRSPAAREQHDYTF. V and J are TRBV6-1 and TRBJ1-2, with TRBD1 as a possible D gene (5 bases). Per the germline V gene, CDR1 is MNHNS and CDR2 is SASEGT. V was cut by 10 bases and J by 10 bases, with 31 bases left in between. CDR3 length equals 16 residues.

In the case of this clonotype: The junction and the germline gene differ at one end; a read error may be behind it. The V call is TRBV28, the J call TRBJ1-5; the D gene is possibly TRBD1 (5 bases). The CDR3 length is 14 residues. Germline V gene sequence: CDR1 MDHEN, CDR2 SYDVKM. The CDR3 sequence is CASSLVQGTQPQRF. For the CDR3, the DNA is TGTGCCAGCAGTTTAGTGCAGGGAACACAGCCCCAGCGTTTT.

This sequence joins TRBV5-1 and TRBJ2-3; 9 nucleotides line up with TRBD1. Trimming at V came to 8 bases and at J to 5 bases, leaving 6 bases not matched to a gene. Germline V gene sequence: CDR1 SGHRS, CDR2 YFSETQ. This CDR3 has 13 residues. The DNA of the CDR3 is TGCGCCAGTCGACAGGGGGAGAAAGATACGCAGTATTTT. This encodes CASRQGEKDTQYF.

Judged by abundance, this clonotype is medium-sized (0.01 to 0.1%). CDR3 in amino acids: CASSLVLLSYNEQFF. The CDR3, as DNA: TGTGCCAGCAGCTTAGTCCTCCTCTCCTACAATGAGCAGTTCTTC. The V and J genes are TRBV11-2 and TRBJ2-1; D uncertain. Per germline, CDR1 SGHAT and CDR2 FQNNGV. CDR3 size: 15 residues. Trimming left V 1 base short and J 0 bases short, with 7 bases between.

In the case of this clonotype: Being one base from a much bigger clone, this may be a read error. CDR3 loop: CASSPGGLAFSYEQYF. The CDR3 nucleotides read TGTGCCAGCAGCCCCGGGGGCCTAGCCTTCTCCTACGAGCAGTACTTC. The rearrangement uses TRBV5-4 and TRBJ2-7; tentatively, D is TRBD1 or TRBD2 (6 bases each). Germline V gene lookup returns CDR1 SGHNT and CDR2 YYREEE (reference sequence). The CDR3 sequence is 16 residues long. V shed 4 bases and J shed 0 bases, with 17 bases lying between them.

The chain recombines TRBV28 with TRBJ1-1; 7 bases are shared with TRBD1. CDR3 length equals 13 residues. Looked up from germline, CDR1 is MDHEN and CDR2 is SYDVKM. V was clipped by 11 bases and J by 0 bases; unmatched bases: 6. CDR3 region: CASQGGMNTEAFF. CDR3 in DNA: TGTGCCTCTCAGGGGGGAATGAACACTGAAGCTTTCTTT. The full variable domain, its missing parts supplied by reference TRBV28 and TRBJ1-1, is DVKVTQSSRYLVKRTGEKVFLECVQDMDHENMFWYRQDPGLGLRLIYFSYDVKMKEKGDIPEGYSVSREKKERFSLILESASTNQTSMYLCASQGGMNTEAFFGQGTRLTVV.

This clonotype was counted only a few times. Since a much larger clone is just one base distant, this may be a read error. The V call is TRBV5-5, the J call TRBJ2-6; D gene unclear. The V end lost 7 bases, the J end lost 2 bases, and 13 bases lay between the germline ends. The germline V gene has CDR1 SGHKS and CDR2 YYEKEE (reference sequence). The CDR3 extends over 15 amino acids. Here the CDR3 reads CASRWSATGANVLTF. CDR3 DNA: TGTGCCAGCCGCTGGTCAGCCACTGGGGCCAACGTCCTGACTTTC. Complete variable domain (other parts from reference TRBV5-5 and TRBJ2-6): DAGVTQSPTHLIKTRGQQVTLRCSPISGHKSVSWYQQVLGQGPQFIFQYYEKEERGRGNFPDRFSARQFPNYSSELNVNALLLGDSALYLCASRWSATGANVLTFGAGSRLTVL.

The chain combines TRBV7-8 with TRBJ2-5; D is ambiguous. Trimming removed 1 base at V and 4 bases at J, with 7 bases between. This CDR3 spans 13 amino acids. CDR1 and CDR2 (germline): SGHVS, FQNEAQ. CDR3 amino acids: CASSLVTIETQYF. The CDR3 nucleotides are TGTGCCAGCAGCTTAGTCACCATAGAGACCCAGTACTTC.

The chain uses TRBV28 and TRBJ1-6; D is unresolved. The CDR3 totals 14 residues. V was shortened by 6 bases and J by 5 bases, with 11 bases between the two germline ends. The germline V gene has CDR1 MDHEN and CDR2 SYDVKM. CDR3 amino acids: CASRLPQDNSPLHF. The CDR3 DNA reads as TGTGCCAGCAGACTCCCGCAGGATAATTCACCCCTCCACTTT.

As for this clonotype: One junction end disagrees with the germline gene, perhaps due to a read error. This chain uses TRBV12-3 or TRBV12-4 with TRBJ2-5; the D gene is possibly TRBD2 (5 bases). The CDR3 contains 13 residues. The CDR3 sequence is CASTSGSREIQYF. CDR3 bases: TGTGCCAGCACTAGTGGGAGCAGAGAGATCCAGTACTTC.

The rearrangement joins TRBV5-6 to TRBJ1-3; D is unclear. Trimming removed 0 bases from V and 0 bases from J, with 10 bases in between. Germline V gene data show CDR1 as SGHDT and CDR2 as YYEEEE. This CDR3 has 16 amino acids. CDR3 residues: CASSLVGSTSGNTIYF. The CDR3 DNA reads as TGTGCCAGCAGCTTGGTGGGGTCCACCTCTGGAAACACCATATATTTT.

Comment on this clonotype: A much larger clone sits a single nucleotide away, making a read error possible. This chain links TRBV5-6 with TRBJ2-3; D might be TRBD2 (6 bases). The CDR3 has 16 residues. The germline CDR1 and CDR2 sequences are SGHDT and YYEEEE. For the CDR3, the DNA is TGTGCCAGCAGCTTGGAGGAGGGGTTAATAACGGATATGCAGTATTTT. Translation gives CASSLEEGLITDMQYF.

A remark on this clonotype: This could be a read error, since a much larger clone is one nucleotide away. V gene TRBV6-5 combines with J gene TRBJ2-3, with TRBD2 matching over 10 bases. V gave up 1 base and J gave up 6 bases; unmatched junction bases: 7. Looked up from germline, CDR1 is MNHEY and CDR2 is SVGAGI. The CDR3 is made up of 16 amino acids. The CDR3 loop is CASSYLTLAGVDTQYF. CDR3 in DNA: TGTGCCAGCAGTTACTTGACGCTAGCGGGAGTTGATACGCAGTATTTT.

In regard to this clonotype: Compared with germline, one end of the junction differs, possibly owing to a read error. The chain employs TRBV11-1 and TRBJ2-2; maybe TRBD2 (5 bases). Germline CDR1 reads SGHAT; CDR2 reads FQDESV (reference sequence). The CDR3 covers 14 residues. Written as DNA, the CDR3 is TGTGCCAGCAGCCGAGATCCGAACACCGGGGAGTTGTTTTTT. This codes for CASSRDPNTGELFF. Full variable domain (missing parts from reference TRBV11-1 and TRBJ2-2): EAEVAQSPRYKITEKSQAVAFWCDPISGHATLYWYRQILGQGPELLVQFQDESVVDDSQLPKDRFSAERLKGVDSTLKIQPAELGDSAMYLCASSRDPNTGELFFGEGSRLTVL.

On this clonotype: One base away lies a much larger clone, so this may be a sequencing read error. CDR3 sequence reads: CTSSEQGKETQYF. The CDR3 DNA follows: TGTACCAGCAGCGAACAGGGGAAAGAGACCCAGTACTTC. The gene calls are TRBV5-4 and TRBJ2-5, with 7 bases matching TRBD1. Germline lookup yields CDR1 SGHNT and CDR2 YYREEE (reference sequence). The CDR3 sequence is 13 residues long.

The V and J genes are TRBV12-3 or TRBV12-4 and TRBJ1-2, with D hard to call. Between the trimmed V and J ends, which lost 2 bases and 3 bases, there was a span of 7 bases. This CDR3 has 13 amino acids. The DNA of the CDR3 is TGTGCCAGCAGTTTAACAGAGGACTATGGCTACACCTTC. It encodes CASSLTEDYGYTF.

The chain couples TRBV11-3 to TRBJ2-7; 7 bases fit TRBD1. Germline V CDR1 and CDR2: SGHNT, YENEEA. J gave up 5 bases and V 9 bases, and 16 bases lay outside the gene matches. This CDR3 comprises 15 residues. In DNA, the CDR3 is TGTGCCAGGGCCCTAAATTCAAGGGGGCATGACGAGCAGTACTTC. The encoded protein is CARALNSRGHDEQYF.

Details on this clonotype: It is likely a read error, because the conserved phenylalanine at the end of the CDR3 is missing. The rearrangement joins TRBV6-1 to TRBJ1-1; TRBD1 aligns across 7 bases. J lost 5 bases, V lost 7 bases, and 16 bases had no gene match. The CDR3 contains 16 residues. Germline loops: CDR1 MNHNS, CDR2 SASEGT. DNA of the CDR3: TGTGCCAGCAATGAGGAGATGACAGGGTTAGGAACTGAAGCTTTCTTA. This encodes CASNEEMTGLGTEAFL.

About this clonotype: It may be a read error: a sequence one base away is much more abundant. The rearrangement joins TRBV6-6 to TRBJ1-4, with a weak D call TRBD1 (6 bases). V dropped 9 bases and J dropped 2 bases, with 16 bases sitting between them. CDR1 and CDR2 (germline): MNHNY, SVGAGI (reference sequence). CDR3 size: 15 residues. This CDR3 reads CARSTQGGTNEKLFF. CDR3 nucleotides: TGTGCCAGGAGCACACAGGGCGGCACTAATGAAAAACTGTTTTTT.

Notes on this clonotype: The junction departs from the called germline gene at one end, perhaps through a read error. The rearrangement uses TRBV5-1 and TRBJ2-1; 9 bases line up with TRBD2. Per germline, CDR1 SGHRS and CDR2 YFSETQ. The CDR3 runs 15 residues. The CDR3 spells CASSLIASGNNEQLF. CDR3 sequence (DNA): TGCGCCAGCAGCTTGATTGCTAGCGGGAACAATGAGCAGCTCTTC.